This T cell receptor (beta chain) was identified in a study of regulatory T cells in long-lasting Graves disease. As to time point: newly diagnosed GD, antithyroid drugs for less than 3 months. TCR sequences were obtained from RNA taken from PBMCs. CDR1 is SGHRS, CDR2 YFSETQ, per germline. The CDR3 covers 15 residues. Deletions cut 3 bases from V and 4 bases from J, with 14 bases between. Many counts were recorded for this clonotype. Arm-PCR of CDR3 regions and iRepertoire HTBI primers were used to build TCR beta libraries. TCRdb independently ran MiXCR on the multiplex PCR reads; one entry per CDR3 protein. The sample holds 380,000 or so distinct CDR3 sequences; around 15% are singletons and the top ten take about 19%. These data were also reused for a study on T cells in Graves' hyperthyroidism and ophthalmopathy.

The sequence came from a woman between 18 and 30 years old with Graves disease. The rearrangement links TRBV5-1 to TRBJ2-1, with D perhaps TRBD1 (6 bases). The input for sequencing was peripheral blood mononuclear cells (PBMCs), taken at new diagnosis, from a patient treated with antithyroid drugs. The CDR3 sequence: CASSSTGNEYNEQFF. The CDR3 nucleotides read TGCGCCAGCAGCTCGACAGGAAACGAATACAATGAGCAGTTCTTC.